The sequence of this T cell receptor (beta chain) was determined in a study of T cell repertoires and HLA-DP antigens. Study at large: Alloantigens: one with one groove difference and one with around 9 differences versus self. Study results and caveats: A non-physiological HeLa system presented antigen to total CD4+ responders.

V shed 2 bases and J shed 7 bases, with 9 bases lying between them. The CDR3 extends over 13 amino acids. Germline V gives CDR1 SGHDT, CDR2 YYEEEE. Each pre-culture CD4+ sample aimed for hundreds of thousands of T cell genomes at deep resolution. Sequenced by immunoSEQ multiplex PCR; TCRdb stores in-frame clones only, minus some. The data hold some 110,000 clones, with 85% to 95% observed a single time. Concerning this clone itself: As yet, its antigen is unknown.

The rearrangement joins TRBV5-6 to TRBJ1-4; D gene ambiguous. Sample: CD4+ T cells from PBMCs. This clonotype was obtained from a woman between 18 and 30 years old in good health and CMV-seronegative. The CDR3 sequence is CASSFHKTEKLFF. CDR3 DNA sequence: TGTGCCAGCAGCTTCCACAAGACTGAAAAACTGTTTTTT.